Here is one TCR beta chain with its context. This clonotype has a handful of counts. Its antigen has not been determined. Base qualities are not recorded, but no much larger clone differs from it by a single base. The data were obtained in a study of response to subunit inactivated influenza vaccine (dated by TCRdb to the late 2010s). Study-level background: The study used deep quantitative T cell receptor repertoire profiling to track responses to a trivalent subunit inactivated influenza vaccine. Study-wide conclusions, independent of this receptor: The authors suggested that each seasonal influenza vaccination may recruit only a limited number of new T cells.

The library was produced with RT-PCR. The sequencer listed for this sample is Illumina HiSeq 2500. The public reads were quality trimmed at Q25 with fastp and then assembled into clones with MiXCR by TCRdb, keeping productive beta chains. Every distinct CDR3 protein forms one entry, paired with its most common genes and DNA. This sample lists almost 250,000 distinct CDR3 sequences; 9% to 15% were detected once. The ten top clones hold more than 7% of the sample. This clonotype was sampled from a man aged 50 to 59 who received an inactivated influenza vaccine. Donor details come from another sample of the same person, matched by shared clones. The input for sequencing was non-naive T cells sorted from PBMCs, taken less than 15 days before vaccination. This specimen's cell subset or site label, interpreted: memory T cell fraction.

The base sequence is TGTGCCAGCAGTTTTAACGGACTGCCTAACAATGAGCAGTTCTTC. Its coded protein is CASSFNGLPNNEQFF. This receptor chain uses TRBV27 and TRBJ2-1, and perhaps TRBD2 as D gene, on 5 matching bases. V sheds 3 bases and J sheds 5 bases, leaving 14 bases between their ends. There are 15 amino acids in the CDR3, from cysteine to phenylalanine inclusive. The kept DNA is CDR3 alone, 45 bases in frame from the first base. According to the germline V gene (reference sequence), CDR1 reads MNHEY and CDR2 reads SMNVEV.